The 9 T cell receptor beta chains given below trace back to one sample, sequenced in a study of shared clonotypes between healthy human individuals. Measured with immunoSEQ multiplex PCR; TCRdb has only the in-frame clones, and not every one. This sample has some 2,400,000 clones, with nearly 97% found just once. The sample was naive CD4+ T cells sorted from blood. Subset described: CD45RA+ positively selected. These receptors originate from a young man in good health.

Details on this clone: At the DNA level, this CDR3 is encoded by other sequences in the same sample as well. The chain links TRBV18 to TRBJ2-2; 7 positions match TRBD2. CDR3 size: 15 residues. Germline V gene sequence: CDR1 KGHSH, CDR2 LQKENI. The ends lost 3 bases at V and 0 bases at J; junction bases unmatched: 1. The CDR3 here is CASSPGLTNTGELFF. The CDR3 DNA follows: TGTGCCAGCTCACCGGGACTAACGAACACCGGGGAGCTGTTTTTT.

The rearrangement links TRBV11-2 to TRBJ1-2; tentative D call: TRBD1 (6 bases). Trimming removed 1 base from V and 7 bases from J, with 16 bases in between. This CDR3 has 15 amino acids. CDR1 and CDR2 (germline): SGHAT, FQNNGV. As DNA, the CDR3 is TGTGCCAGCAGCTTAGTTGGCAGGGGATTTGGTGGCTACACCTTC. Translated, it gives CASSLVGRGFGGYTF.

Comment on this clone: Other nucleotide sequences in the sample specify the same CDR3. The CDR3 here is CASSPPGQGGNQPQHF. CDR3 in DNA: TGTGCCAGCTCACCCCCGGGACAGGGCGGCAATCAGCCCCAGCATTTT. The V call is TRBV18, the J call TRBJ1-5, with 9 positions matching TRBD1. CDR3 length: 16 residues. Germline CDR1 is KGHSH and CDR2 is LQKENI. V lost 3 bases, J lost 2 bases, and 5 bases stayed unmatched.

The chain recombines TRBV11-2 with TRBJ2-7, with D unclear. CDR1 SGHAT and CDR2 FQNNGV come from the germline V gene. Trimming cost V 4 bases and J 0 bases, with 10 bases left between them. The CDR3 consists of 14 residues. CDR3 sequence (DNA): TGTGCCAGCAGCTCCCCACACTTCTCCTACGAGCAGTACTTC. Residues: CASSSPHFSYEQYF.

V gene TRBV7-2 combines with J gene TRBJ2-3, with 7 bases that match TRBD2. V shed 5 bases and J 5 bases; nucleotides not matched to a gene: 10. The CDR3 has 15 residues. Germline V gene lookup returns CDR1 SGHTA and CDR2 FQGNSA. The CDR3 nucleotides read TGTGCCAGCAGCAAGAGGGGAGGGGAGGGAGATACGCAGTATTTT. Translating it yields CASSKRGGEGDTQYF. The whole variable domain, filled in from reference TRBV7-2 and TRBJ2-3, reads GAGVSQSPSNKVTEKGKDVELRCDPISGHTALYWYRQSLGQGLEFLIYFQGNSAPDKSGLPSDRFSAERTGGSVSTLTIQRTQQEDSAVYLCASSKRGGEGDTQYFGPGTRLTVL.

The genes are TRBV6-1 and TRBJ1-2; D is uncertain. The V and J ends lost 1 base and 5 bases respectively, with 11 bases between them. The CDR3 has 14 amino acids. Germline CDR1 reads MNHNS; CDR2 reads SASEGT. In DNA, the CDR3 is TGTGCCAGCAGTGAAGATCTGGCTTCTTATGGCTACACCTTC. This encodes CASSEDLASYGYTF.

J is TRBJ2-1 and V is TRBV11-2, with TRBD2 matching 12 bases. This CDR3 region has 17 residues. Germline V lookup: CDR1 SGHAT, CDR2 FQNNGV. Trimming removed 4 bases from V and 7 bases from J; junction bases left unmatched: 11. In DNA, the CDR3 is TGTGCCAGCAGCTCCCCTCCTAGCGGGGGGGCAAGGAATGAGCAGTTCTTC. As protein: CASSSPPSGGARNEQFF.

The rearrangement uses TRBV2 and TRBJ1-2; TRBD1 is a possible D gene (6 bases). The ends were cut back, 5 bases at V and 4 bases at J, with 20 bases in the middle. Germline lookup yields CDR1 SNHLY and CDR2 FYNNEI. CDR3 size: 16 residues. CDR3 in DNA: TGTGCCAGCAGTCGGGACAACCCATCGGTGGGCTATGGCTACACCTTC. This translates into CASSRDNPSVGYGYTF.

The chain links TRBV18 to TRBJ2-5, with D uncertain. The CDR3 sequence is 13 residues long. Germline V gives CDR1 KGHSH, CDR2 LQKENI. The V end was cut by 3 bases, the J end by 2 bases, with 7 bases between. Here the CDR3 DNA reads TGTGCCAGCTCACCGAATATTCAAGAGACCCAGTACTTC. It yields the protein CASSPNIQETQYF.